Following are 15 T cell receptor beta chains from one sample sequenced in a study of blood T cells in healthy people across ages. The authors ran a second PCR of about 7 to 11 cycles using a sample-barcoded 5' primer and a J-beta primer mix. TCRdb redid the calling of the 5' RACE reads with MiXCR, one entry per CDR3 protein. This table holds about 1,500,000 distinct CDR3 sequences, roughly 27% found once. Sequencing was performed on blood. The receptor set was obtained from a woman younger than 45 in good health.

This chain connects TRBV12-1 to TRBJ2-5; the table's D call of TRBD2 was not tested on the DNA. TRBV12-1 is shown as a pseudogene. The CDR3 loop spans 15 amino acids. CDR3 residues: CASHTRGFGQETQYF. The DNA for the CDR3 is TGTGCCAGCCATACTAGGGGTTTCGGCCAAGAGACCCAGTACTTC.

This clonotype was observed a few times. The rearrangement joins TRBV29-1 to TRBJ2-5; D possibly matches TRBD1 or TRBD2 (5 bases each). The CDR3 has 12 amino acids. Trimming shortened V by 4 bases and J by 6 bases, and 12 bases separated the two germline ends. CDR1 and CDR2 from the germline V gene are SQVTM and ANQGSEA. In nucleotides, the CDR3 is TGCAGCGTTGGGGGGATGGGAAAGACCCAGTACTTC. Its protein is CSVGGMGKTQYF.

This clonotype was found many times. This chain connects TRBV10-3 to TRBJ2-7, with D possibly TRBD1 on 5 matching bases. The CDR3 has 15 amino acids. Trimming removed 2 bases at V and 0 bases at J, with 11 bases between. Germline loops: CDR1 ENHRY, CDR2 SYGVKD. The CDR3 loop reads CAISEGAPSSYEQYF. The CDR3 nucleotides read TGTGCCATCAGTGAGGGGGCGCCGAGCTCCTACGAGCAGTACTTC.

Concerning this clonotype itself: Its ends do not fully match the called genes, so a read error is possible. CDR3 loop: CASSQGLAITDTQYF. DNA of the CDR3: TGTGCCAGCAGCCAGGGACTAGCTATCACAGATACACAGTATTTT. This chain uses TRBV7-9 with TRBJ2-3; 9 nucleotides align to TRBD2. Per germline, CDR1 SEHNR and CDR2 FQNEAQ (reference sequence). This CDR3 is built from 15 residues.

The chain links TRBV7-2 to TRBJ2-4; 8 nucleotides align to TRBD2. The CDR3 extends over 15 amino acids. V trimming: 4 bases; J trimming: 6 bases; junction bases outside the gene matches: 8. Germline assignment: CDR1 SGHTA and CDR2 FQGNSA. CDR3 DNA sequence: TGTGCCAGCAGCTCTTTGGCGGGAGGACCAAACATTCAGTACTTC. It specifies CASSSLAGGPNIQYF.

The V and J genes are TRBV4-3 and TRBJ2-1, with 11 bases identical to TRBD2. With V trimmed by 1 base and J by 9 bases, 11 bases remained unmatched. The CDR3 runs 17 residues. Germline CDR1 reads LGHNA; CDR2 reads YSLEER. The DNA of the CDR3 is TGCGCCAGCAGCCAAGTTAGCGGGAGGGGTAGTAGTGCTGAGCAGTTCTTC. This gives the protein CASSQVSGRGSSAEQFF.

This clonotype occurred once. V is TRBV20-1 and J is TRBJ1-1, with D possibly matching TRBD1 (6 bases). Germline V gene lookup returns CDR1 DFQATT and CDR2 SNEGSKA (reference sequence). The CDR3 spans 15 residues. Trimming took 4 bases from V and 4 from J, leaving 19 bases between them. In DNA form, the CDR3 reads TGCAGTGCTACCAAATTTGGGGGCGGAGGCACTGAAGCTTTCTTT. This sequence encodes CSATKFGGGGTEAFF.

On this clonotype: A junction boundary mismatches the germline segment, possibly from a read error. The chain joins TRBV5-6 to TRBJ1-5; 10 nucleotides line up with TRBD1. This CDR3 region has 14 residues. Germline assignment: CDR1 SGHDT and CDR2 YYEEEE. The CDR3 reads CVSSIGTGVQPQHF. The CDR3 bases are TGTGTCAGCAGCATAGGGACAGGGGTACAGCCCCAGCATTTT.

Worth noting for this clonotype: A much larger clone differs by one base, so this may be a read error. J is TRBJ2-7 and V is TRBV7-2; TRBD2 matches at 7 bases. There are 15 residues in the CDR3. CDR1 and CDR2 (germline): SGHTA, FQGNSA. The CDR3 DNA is TGTGCCCGCAGCTTCAGGGAGGGCCTCTCCTACGAGCAGTACTTC. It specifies CARSFREGLSYEQYF.

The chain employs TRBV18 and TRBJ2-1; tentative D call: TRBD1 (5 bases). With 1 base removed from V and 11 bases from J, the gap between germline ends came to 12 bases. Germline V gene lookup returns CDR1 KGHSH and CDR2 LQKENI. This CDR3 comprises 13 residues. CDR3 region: CASSPLDSDKQFF. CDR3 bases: TGTGCCAGCTCACCACTAGACAGTGATAAGCAGTTCTTC.

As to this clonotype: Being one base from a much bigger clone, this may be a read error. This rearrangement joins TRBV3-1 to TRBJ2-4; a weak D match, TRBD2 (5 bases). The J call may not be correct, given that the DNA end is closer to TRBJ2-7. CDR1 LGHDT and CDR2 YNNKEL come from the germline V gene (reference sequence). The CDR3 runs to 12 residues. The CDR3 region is CASSQVEGEQYF. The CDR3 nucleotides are TGTGCCAGCAGCCAAGTCGAGGGCGAGCAGTACTTC.

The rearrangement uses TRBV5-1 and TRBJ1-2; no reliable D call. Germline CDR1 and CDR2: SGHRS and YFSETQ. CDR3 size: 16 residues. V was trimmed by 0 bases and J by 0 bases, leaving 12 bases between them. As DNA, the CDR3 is TGCGCCAGCAGCTTGGGCGACGGCATTTCTAACTATGGCTACACCTTC. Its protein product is CASSLGDGISNYGYTF.

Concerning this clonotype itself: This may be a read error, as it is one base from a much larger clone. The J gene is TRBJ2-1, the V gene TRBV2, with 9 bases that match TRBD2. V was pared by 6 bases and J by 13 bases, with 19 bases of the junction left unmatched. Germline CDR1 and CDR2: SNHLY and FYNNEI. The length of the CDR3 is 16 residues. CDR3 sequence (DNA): TGTGCCAGCAGACCCCGGCTAGCGGGAAGAGCAGAGACCCAGTTCTTC. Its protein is CASRPRLAGRAETQFF.

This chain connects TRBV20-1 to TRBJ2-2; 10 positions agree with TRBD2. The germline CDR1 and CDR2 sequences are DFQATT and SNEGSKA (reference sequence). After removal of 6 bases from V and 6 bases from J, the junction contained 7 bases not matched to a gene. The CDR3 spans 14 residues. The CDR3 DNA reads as TGCAGTGCGACGAGCGGGGGGGCCTCCGGGGAGCTGTTTTTT. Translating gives CSATSGGASGELFF.

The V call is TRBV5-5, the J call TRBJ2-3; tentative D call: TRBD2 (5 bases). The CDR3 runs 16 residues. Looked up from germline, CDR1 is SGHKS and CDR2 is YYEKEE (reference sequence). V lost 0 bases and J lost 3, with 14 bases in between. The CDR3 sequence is CASSLGLSTGTDTQYF. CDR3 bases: TGTGCCAGCAGCTTGGGGCTGTCGACGGGGACAGATACGCAGTATTTT.